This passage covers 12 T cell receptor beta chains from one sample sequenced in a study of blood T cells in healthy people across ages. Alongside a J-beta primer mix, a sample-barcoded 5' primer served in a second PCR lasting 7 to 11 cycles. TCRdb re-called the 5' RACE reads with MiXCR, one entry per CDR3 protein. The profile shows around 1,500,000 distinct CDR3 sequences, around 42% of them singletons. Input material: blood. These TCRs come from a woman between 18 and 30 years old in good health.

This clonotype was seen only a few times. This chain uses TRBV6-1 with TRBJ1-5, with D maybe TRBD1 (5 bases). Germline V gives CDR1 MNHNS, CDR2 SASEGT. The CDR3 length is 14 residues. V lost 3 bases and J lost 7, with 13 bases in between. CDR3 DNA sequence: TGTGCCAGCAGTGATAGGGGAAATAGACAGCCCCAGCATTTT. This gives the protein CASSDRGNRQPQHF.

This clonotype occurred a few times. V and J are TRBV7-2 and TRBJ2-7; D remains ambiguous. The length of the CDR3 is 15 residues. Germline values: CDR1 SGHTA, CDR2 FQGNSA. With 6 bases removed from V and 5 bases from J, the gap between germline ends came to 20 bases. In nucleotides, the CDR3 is TGTGCCAGCAGAAAAGGGTCCTCACCACCCCACGAGCAGTACTTC. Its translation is CASRKGSSPPHEQYF.

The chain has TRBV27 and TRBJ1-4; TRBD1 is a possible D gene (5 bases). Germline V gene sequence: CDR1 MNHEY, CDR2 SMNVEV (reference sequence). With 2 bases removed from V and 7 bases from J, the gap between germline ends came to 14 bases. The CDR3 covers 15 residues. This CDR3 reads CASSLGAGRGEKLFF. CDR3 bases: TGTGCCAGCAGTTTAGGGGCAGGGAGGGGTGAAAAACTGTTTTTT.

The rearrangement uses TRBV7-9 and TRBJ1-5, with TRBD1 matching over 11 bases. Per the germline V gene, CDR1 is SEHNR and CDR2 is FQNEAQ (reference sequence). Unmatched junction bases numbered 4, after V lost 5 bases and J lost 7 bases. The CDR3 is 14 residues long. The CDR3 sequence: CASSPGQGEQPQHF. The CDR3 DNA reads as TGTGCCAGCAGCCCGGGACAGGGGGAGCAGCCCCAGCATTTT.

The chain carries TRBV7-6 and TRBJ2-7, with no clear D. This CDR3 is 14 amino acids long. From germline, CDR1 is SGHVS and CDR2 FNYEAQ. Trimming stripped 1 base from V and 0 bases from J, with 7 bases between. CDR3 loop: CASSLDHLSYEQYF. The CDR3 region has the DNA TGTGCCAGCAGCTTAGATCATCTCTCCTACGAGCAGTACTTC.

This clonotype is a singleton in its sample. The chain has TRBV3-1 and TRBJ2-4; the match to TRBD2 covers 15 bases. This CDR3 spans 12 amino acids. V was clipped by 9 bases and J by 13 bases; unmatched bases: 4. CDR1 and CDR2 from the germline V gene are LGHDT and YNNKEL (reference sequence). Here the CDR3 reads CASRTSGGEQYF. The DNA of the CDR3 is TGTGCCAGTCGGACTAGCGGGGGGGAGCAGTACTTC.

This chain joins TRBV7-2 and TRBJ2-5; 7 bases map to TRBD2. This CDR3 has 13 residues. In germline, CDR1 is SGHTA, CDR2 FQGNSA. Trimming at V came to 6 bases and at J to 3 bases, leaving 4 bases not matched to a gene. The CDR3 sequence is CASSGLVKETQYF. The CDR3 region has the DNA TGTGCCAGCAGTGGACTAGTAAAAGAGACCCAGTACTTC.

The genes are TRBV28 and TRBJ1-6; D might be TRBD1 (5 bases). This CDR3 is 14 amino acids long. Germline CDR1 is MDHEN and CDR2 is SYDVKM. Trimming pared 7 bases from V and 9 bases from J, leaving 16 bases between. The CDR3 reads CASTRVGTGSPLHF. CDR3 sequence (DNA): TGTGCCAGCACCCGGGTCGGGACGGGTTCACCCCTCCACTTT.

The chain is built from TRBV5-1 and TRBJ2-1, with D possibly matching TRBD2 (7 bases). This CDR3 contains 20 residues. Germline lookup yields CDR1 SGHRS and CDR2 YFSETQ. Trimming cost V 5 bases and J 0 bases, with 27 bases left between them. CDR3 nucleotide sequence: TGCGCCAGCAGTCAAGTATTTGGGGGGGACACCCTGAGCTCCTACAATGAGCAGTTCTTC. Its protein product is CASSQVFGGDTLSSYNEQFF.

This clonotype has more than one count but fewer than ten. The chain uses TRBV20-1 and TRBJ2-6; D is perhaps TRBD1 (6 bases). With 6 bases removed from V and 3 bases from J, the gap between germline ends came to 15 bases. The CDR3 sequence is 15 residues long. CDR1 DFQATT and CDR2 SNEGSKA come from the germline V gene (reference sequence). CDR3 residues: CSAPTGSLGANVLTF. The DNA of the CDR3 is TGCAGTGCCCCTACAGGGAGTCTTGGGGCCAACGTCCTGACTTTC.

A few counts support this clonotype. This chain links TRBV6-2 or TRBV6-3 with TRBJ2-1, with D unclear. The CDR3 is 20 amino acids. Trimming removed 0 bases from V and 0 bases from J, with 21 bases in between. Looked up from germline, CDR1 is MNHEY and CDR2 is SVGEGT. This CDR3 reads CASSYSISASGVGSYNEQFF. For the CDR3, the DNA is TGTGCCAGCAGTTACTCGATATCCGCTAGTGGGGTCGGCTCCTACAATGAGCAGTTCTTC.

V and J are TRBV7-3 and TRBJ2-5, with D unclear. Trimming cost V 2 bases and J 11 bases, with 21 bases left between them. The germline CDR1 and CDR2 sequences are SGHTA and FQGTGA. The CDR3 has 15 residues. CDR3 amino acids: CASSLQQAPSAVQYF. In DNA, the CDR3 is TGTGCCAGCAGCTTACAGCAGGCTCCAAGTGCGGTGCAGTACTTC.